This T cell receptor (beta chain) was found in a study of blood T cell repertoires in COVID-19. About the study: Material from acute and convalescent COVID-19 was sourced from the United States, Italy and Spain. Sources were T cells, B-cell-depleted T cells, or PBMCs; the material itself was cDNA or gDNA.

Per the original data handling: Reference gene primer amplification in the assay estimated nucleated cell counts. Assay: immunoSEQ multiplex PCR; the TCRdb copy retains only in-frame clones and omits some. Clone size and V and J calls were adopted from that table, with D and trimming inferred from the DNA. The sample lists some 70,000 clones; approximately 91% were seen once. Trimming cost V 1 base and J 5 bases, with 11 bases left between them. This CDR3 comprises 13 residues. Germline V gives CDR1 GTSNPN, CDR2 SVGIG (reference sequence). Sequencing used peripheral blood. J is TRBJ2-5 and V is TRBV30, with D perhaps matching TRBD1 (6 bases). The sequence derives from a human donor in a cohort sampled during active COVID-19. Here the CDR3 reads CAWSGTGWETQYF. The CDR3 nucleotides read TGTGCCTGGAGTGGTACAGGGTGGGAGACCCAGTACTTC.